Each of the 15 T cell receptor beta chains below was sequenced from the same sample in a study of cytomegalovirus exposure and HLA in healthy donors. Researchers ran the PCR with 60 Vbeta and 13 Jbeta primers. TCRdb's table, derived via immunoSEQ multiplex PCR, lists solely in-frame clones and lacks some. Of 150,000 to 200,000 clones listed, roughly 70% are singletons. Sequencing was performed on PBMCs. The receptors were sampled from a male donor in good health and CMV-seronegative.

A word on this clone: One junction end does not reproduce the germline sequence, and a read error may be involved. The V gene is TRBV7-9, the J gene TRBJ1-1, with 9 bases lining up with TRBD1. This CDR3 has 16 amino acids. Germline CDR1 SEHNR, CDR2 FQNEAQ (reference sequence). Written as DNA, the CDR3 is TGTTCCAGCAGCTCGGACAGGGGAATTTTAGGCACTGAAGCTTTCTTT. Translation gives CSSSSDRGILGTEAFF.

The chain combines TRBV28 with TRBJ1-3; D is unresolved. CDR1 is MDHEN and CDR2 is SYDVKM in the germline V gene. Trimming left V 3 bases short and J 3 bases short, with 6 bases between. There are 13 residues in the CDR3. The CDR3 loop is CASSLADGNTIYF. CDR3 sequence (DNA): TGTGCCAGCAGTTTGGCGGATGGAAACACCATATATTTT.

This chain connects TRBV5-1 to TRBJ1-3, with a possible D match to TRBD1 (6 bases). Between the trimmed V and J ends, which lost 2 bases and 1 base, there was a span of 13 bases. From germline, CDR1 is SGHRS and CDR2 YFSETQ. The CDR3 spans 16 residues. The CDR3 region is CASSLVQGISGNTIYF. CDR3 DNA: TGCGCCAGCAGCTTAGTCCAGGGGATTTCTGGAAACACCATATATTTT.

This chain links TRBV29-1 with TRBJ2-1; D possibly corresponds to TRBD1 (6 bases). Germline V CDR1 and CDR2: SQVTM, ANQGSEA. The CDR3 has 16 residues. V was clipped by 7 bases and J by 0 bases, with 19 bases between them. CDR3 DNA sequence: TGCAGCGCCCACCTGGACAGTACAAGCTCCTACAATGAGCAGTTCTTC. It yields the protein CSAHLDSTSSYNEQFF.

This rearrangement joins TRBV27 to TRBJ1-2; D may be TRBD1 (6 bases). This CDR3 contains 14 residues. The V and J ends lost 6 bases and 2 bases respectively, with 13 bases between them. Germline CDR1 reads MNHEY; CDR2 reads SMNVEV (reference sequence). CDR3 loop: CASSPQGPNYGYTF. CDR3 sequence (DNA): TGTGCCAGCAGCCCACAGGGTCCAAACTATGGCTACACCTTC.

The genes are TRBV27 and TRBJ1-5, with D hard to call. CDR1 and CDR2 from the germline V gene are MNHEY and SMNVEV (reference sequence). The CDR3 extends over 16 amino acids. Trimming pared 5 bases from V and 5 bases from J, leaving 19 bases between. The CDR3 sequence: CASSAFAGFGHQPQHF. The CDR3 DNA sequence: TGTGCCAGCAGTGCCTTCGCCGGGTTTGGCCATCAGCCCCAGCATTTT.

The chain uses TRBV18 and TRBJ1-5, with 7 bases fitting TRBD1. Germline V lookup: CDR1 KGHSH, CDR2 LQKENI. The CDR3 loop spans 13 amino acids. The ends lost 4 bases at V and 9 bases at J; junction bases unmatched: 6. CDR3: CASSRGGNPPQHF. CDR3 bases: TGTGCCAGCTCACGAGGGGGCAACCCGCCCCAGCATTTT.

This chain links TRBV19 with TRBJ2-2, with a weak D call TRBD1 (5 bases). Germline CDR1 is LNHDA and CDR2 is SQIVND (reference sequence). Trimming took off 2 bases at V and 2 bases at J, with 9 bases between the two ends. This CDR3 region has 15 residues. The CDR3 reads CASSIRTHNTGELFF. CDR3 sequence (DNA): TGTGCCAGTAGTATAAGGACACATAACACCGGGGAGCTGTTTTTT.

The genes are TRBV25-1 and TRBJ2-1, with 8 bases matching TRBD2. CDR1 is MGHDK, CDR2 SYGVNS, per germline. This CDR3 region has 14 residues. V gave up 9 bases and J gave up 2 bases; unmatched junction bases: 6. The CDR3 is CASSGDPTYNEQFF. The CDR3 DNA is TGTGCCAGTAGCGGGGACCCTACCTACAATGAGCAGTTCTTC.

The chain is built from TRBV18 and TRBJ1-1; D is possibly TRBD1 (6 bases). The CDR3 is made up of 13 amino acids. V lost 3 bases and J lost 3, with 8 bases in between. Looked up from germline, CDR1 is KGHSH and CDR2 is LQKENI. The chain's CDR3 is CASSPTGYTEAFF. CDR3 sequence (DNA): TGTGCCAGCTCACCTACAGGGTACACTGAAGCTTTCTTT.

This sequence joins TRBV10-3 and TRBJ2-7; 10 bases match TRBD1. This CDR3 contains 14 residues. Germline lookup yields CDR1 ENHRY and CDR2 SYGVKD. Trimming at V came to 6 bases and at J to 3 bases, leaving 5 bases not matched to a gene. In nucleotides, the CDR3 is TGTGCCATCAGGGATGGACAGGGGGGCTACGAGCAGTACTTC. Amino acid sequence: CAIRDGQGGYEQYF.

The chain recombines TRBV14 with TRBJ2-3; TRBD2 matches 8 bases. The CDR3 contains 15 residues. Trimming at V came to 6 bases and at J to 3 bases, leaving 8 bases not matched to a gene. In germline, CDR1 is SGHDN, CDR2 FVKESK. CDR3 coding DNA: TGTGCCAGCAGTTTAGCGGGATTGGGAACAGATACGCAGTATTTT. It yields the protein CASSLAGLGTDTQYF.

The V call is TRBV5-1, the J call TRBJ1-1, with TRBD1 identical over 7 bases. V dropped 4 bases and J dropped 4; count of bases not matched to a gene: 4. CDR1 is SGHRS, CDR2 YFSETQ, per germline. The CDR3 extends over 13 amino acids. DNA for the CDR3: TGCGCCAGCAGCCCCCAGGGGGTCACTGAAGCTTTCTTT. Its protein product is CASSPQGVTEAFF.

The rearrangement uses TRBV4-3 and TRBJ2-2; TRBD1 agrees at 7 bases. In germline, CDR1 is LGHNA, CDR2 YSLEER. The CDR3 totals 16 residues. Germline trimming cut 0 bases from V and 4 bases from J; bases unmatched to any gene: 5. As DNA, the CDR3 is TGCGCCAGCAGCCAAGATGGGGCAGGGGGCACCGGGGAGCTGTTTTTT. Translating it yields CASSQDGAGGTGELFF.

The chain is built from TRBV9 and TRBJ2-3, with 8 nucleotides matching TRBD2. The CDR3 sequence is 15 residues long. With 5 bases clipped from V and 2 bases from J, the junction kept 7 bases outside the gene matches. CDR1 is SGDLS and CDR2 is YYNGEE in the germline V gene. CDR3 loop: CASSRGSGDTDTQYF. CDR3 coding DNA: TGTGCCAGCAGTCGGGGTAGCGGGGACACAGATACGCAGTATTTT.